Each of the 3 T cell receptor beta chains below was sequenced from the same sample in a study of blood T cell repertoires in COVID-19 (dated by TCRdb to 2019 to 2021). The method behind the library was the immunoSEQ multiplex PCR assay. In TCRdb, the immuneACCESS table is reduced to in-frame sequences with V and J assigned. These tables do not hold every clone; where another copy was compared, an unresolved V gene accounts for under half, and the others remain unexplained. In this sample the table shows about 200,000 clones, roughly nine tenths of which occur a single time. Together, the top ten hold about 1.3% of the sample. Sequenced sample: peripheral blood. The receptors derive from a man aged 30-40 years with acute or convalescent COVID-19.

The table lists this clone with a count of one. This sequence joins TRBV28 and TRBJ2-1, with D possibly TRBD1 on 6 matching bases. The CDR3 has 16 amino acids. Germline-derived CDR1 and CDR2 are MDHEN and SYDVKM. V was trimmed by 7 bases and J by 4 bases, leaving 20 bases between them. The DNA for the CDR3 is TGTGCCAGCATCCTAGGGCAGGGGAATCTATACAATGAGCAGTTCTTC. Translated, it gives CASILGQGNLYNEQFF.

The V gene is TRBV2, the J gene TRBJ2-6; possible D gene TRBD1, 5 bases. Trimming pared 8 bases from V and 1 base from J, leaving 12 bases between. This CDR3 is 15 amino acids long. The germline V gene has CDR1 SNHLY and CDR2 FYNNEI. The CDR3 sequence: CASSPAGSGANVLTF. The DNA of the CDR3 is TGTGCCAGCTCCCCAGCAGGGTCTGGGGCCAACGTCCTGACTTTC.

The chain has TRBV6-5 and TRBJ2-7; 8 bases are shared with TRBD1. V shed 6 bases, J shed 2 bases, and the junction held 3 bases outside the gene matches. Germline V gives CDR1 MNHEY, CDR2 SVGAGI. The CDR3 length is 13 residues. The CDR3 DNA reads as TGTGCCAGCAGCCGGACAGGGCCCTACGAGCAGTACTTC. Protein sequence: CASSRTGPYEQYF.